This T cell receptor (beta chain) comes out of a study of CD8 T cells in ankylosing spondylitis (TCRdb year 2017). Background for the entire study: To find TCR variants linked to disease, the study profiled T cell receptor beta repertoires in ankylosing spondylitis patients and healthy donors. In total, the full study cohort was made up of nearly 110 healthy donors and 25 ankylosing spondylitis patients. Peripheral blood samples were taken, and synovial fluid was additionally collected from ankylosing spondylitis patients.

Points the paper makes about the study in general: The disease-linked clones showed a CD8+ phenotype and occurred at relatively low frequencies in peripheral blood. Some of the motif variants had been reported before in the synovial fluid and blood of reactive arthritis patients, a finding that suggests common disease-initiation mechanisms. A TCR beta motif made up of roughly eight highly homologous amino acid variants appeared to be characteristic of blood from ankylosing spondylitis patients. According to the report, matched synovial fluid samples from ankylosing spondylitis patients were significantly enriched for the disease-linked clones.

In the case of this clonotype: It has no known antigen specificity. Base qualities were left out, and no much larger clone turns up one base away.

The listed sequencing device is Illumina HiSeq 2500. Quantitative 5'-RACE with molecular barcodes was used to prepare TCR beta libraries. The paper's data handling went like this. Disease-linked TCR variants were identified with a new computational method built on a probabilistic model of VDJ rearrangement. TCRdb reprocessed the public reads (quality trimming at Q25 with fastp, clone calling with MiXCR) and kept in-frame beta chains. Rows are combined by CDR3 protein, so each entry shows the most common genes and DNA. The V and J calls and clone size come from TCRdb's table, not from the authors' own analysis. This sample holds 150,000 to 250,000 distinct CDR3 sequences; 10% to 15% were observed only once. Approximately 16% of the sample is held by the ten biggest clonotypes. This clonotype was sampled from a male donor with ankylosing spondylitis or in good health (not recorded which). Sample: blood, either unsorted or a sorted T cell fraction (not recorded which).

Read as DNA, the sequence is TGTGCCAGCAGCTTAGCGTATGAGGGGACTAGGGAGCAGTACTTC. This sequence encodes CASSLAYEGTREQYF. The receptor chain draws on TRBV11-2 and TRBJ2-7; 8 central nucleotides agree with TRBD2. The CDR3 runs 15 residues from the cysteine to the phenylalanine. Of all the DNA, just the CDR3 is kept, 45 bases in frame from base 1. Germline trimming amounts to 1 base on V and 7 bases on J, with 9 as the count of junction bases outside the gene matches. Per the germline V gene, SGHAT is the CDR1 and FQNNGV is the CDR2.